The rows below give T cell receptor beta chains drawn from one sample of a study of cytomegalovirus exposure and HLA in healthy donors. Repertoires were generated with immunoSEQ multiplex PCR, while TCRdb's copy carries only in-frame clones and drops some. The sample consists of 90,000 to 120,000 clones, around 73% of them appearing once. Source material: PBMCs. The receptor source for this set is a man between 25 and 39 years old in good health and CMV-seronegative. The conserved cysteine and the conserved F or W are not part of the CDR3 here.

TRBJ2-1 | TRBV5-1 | ASSLGTSGGTGSYNEQF
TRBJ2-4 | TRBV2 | ASSEMEASGRRKNIQY
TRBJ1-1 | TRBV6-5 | ASSETHTNTEAF
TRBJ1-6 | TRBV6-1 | ASSWTGSNSPLH
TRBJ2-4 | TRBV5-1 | ASSLEGGLRAKNIQY
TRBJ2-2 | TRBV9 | ASTGVRGGRNTGELF
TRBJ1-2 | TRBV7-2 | ASSPPSTGGALGYT
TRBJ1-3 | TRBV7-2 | ASSFVRGDSGNTIY
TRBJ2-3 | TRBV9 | ASSVGMRGGRSTDTQY
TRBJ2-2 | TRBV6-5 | ASSYGTGDTGELF
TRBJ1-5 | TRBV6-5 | ATNGQLHQPQH
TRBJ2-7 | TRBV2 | ASSDTIVFYEQY
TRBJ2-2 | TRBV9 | ASSVAGGGNTGELF
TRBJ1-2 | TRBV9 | ASSVPGGYGYT
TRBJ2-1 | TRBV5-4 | ASSLARLAGGVYNEQF
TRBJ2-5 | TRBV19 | ASLSREKETQY
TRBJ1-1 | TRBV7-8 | ASSLVGGVNTEAF
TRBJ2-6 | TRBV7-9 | ASSLRESGVVLT
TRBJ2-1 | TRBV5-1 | ASSLTDPTNYNEQF
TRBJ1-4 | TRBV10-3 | ASSEGRGINEKLF
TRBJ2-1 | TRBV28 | ASSLGEAGLREQF
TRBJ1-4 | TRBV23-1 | ASSHPMLTGLEKLF
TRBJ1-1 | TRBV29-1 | SVEAGSMNTEAF